This TCR beta chain comes out of a study of PD-1 blockade in classical Hodgkin lymphoma. Regarding the study as a whole: Compared with healthy donors, newly diagnosed patients reportedly showed lower baseline TCR diversity. CD4+ TCR diversity rose significantly by C4D1, and CD8+ TCR diversity did not. Why the repertoires differ is still unclear, perhaps disease activity or prior therapy. The baseline diversity of complete responders showed similarity to that of newly diagnosed patients.

In regard to this clone: The target antigen is unknown.

All the patients suffered relapse after autologous stem cell transplantation, and brentuximab vedotin exposure differed. The method was immunoSEQ multiplex PCR; TCRdb's version includes in-frame clones alone and lacks a portion of them. The sample has around 28,000 clones, approximately 70% seen once. Germline CDR1 LNHDA, CDR2 SQIVND (reference sequence). V gave up 3 bases and J gave up 2 bases, with 11 bases separating them. The CDR3 extends over 14 amino acids. This TCR was recovered from a human donor with classical Hodgkin lymphoma. The sequencing used peripheral blood mononuclear cells (PBMCs), collected before the second cycle of nivolumab. The gene calls are TRBV19 and TRBJ2-7, with a possible D match to TRBD1 (6 bases). CDR3 loop: CASSILQGPYEQYF. In DNA form, the CDR3 reads TGTGCCAGTAGTATTTTACAGGGTCCCTACGAGCAGTACTTC.